This TCR beta chain was retrieved from a study of blood T cell repertoires in COVID-19. Across the study: Both acute and convalescent COVID-19 samples were obtained from the United States, Italy and Spain.

Germline V gene sequence: CDR1 MRHNA, CDR2 SNTAGT. V was clipped by 0 bases and J by 1 base, with 7 bases between them. This CDR3 region has 15 residues. Clones were read by immunoSEQ multiplex PCR, and TCRdb kept only the in-frame ones, dropping some. This table holds about 400,000 clones, approximately 85% found once. This receptor was taken from a woman in her forties with acute COVID-19. J is TRBJ1-3 and V is TRBV6-4, with a possible D match to TRBD1 (6 bases). Source material: PBMCs or T cells enriched from blood (not recorded which). The CDR3 DNA sequence: TGTGCCAGCAGTGACTCTGACAGGTCTGGAAACACCATATATTTT. Amino acid sequence: CASSDSDRSGNTIYF.